This TCR beta chain was captured by sequencing in a study of PD-1 blockade in mismatch repair-deficient tumors. The overall study: Enrolled 2013-2016, patients had progressing, pretreated mismatch repair-deficient cancers of 12 to 13 types. Points from the study as a whole: Tumor-resident clones, often absent from pretreatment blood, expanded after pembrolizumab and then contracted.

This clone was seen more than once but under ten times. Its cognate antigen is unknown. Trimming stripped 4 bases from V and 6 bases from J, with 13 bases between. Per the germline V gene, CDR1 is GTSNPN and CDR2 is SVGIG (reference sequence). The CDR3 runs to 13 residues. The TCR-sequenced patients were three responders to pembrolizumab. Some clones are missing from TCRdb's copy, which holds only in-frame ones; the method was immunoSEQ multiplex PCR. This table holds tens of thousands of clones, roughly 75% found once. This clonotype was obtained from an adult with mismatch repair-deficient cancer. Sequencing used peripheral blood, obtained 4 weeks after starting pembrolizumab. The chain uses TRBV30 and TRBJ2-1; TRBD2 might be the D (7 bases). CDR3 amino acids: CAWTGGSGNEQFF. Here the CDR3 DNA reads TGTGCCTGGACGGGGGGCTCGGGCAATGAGCAGTTCTTC.